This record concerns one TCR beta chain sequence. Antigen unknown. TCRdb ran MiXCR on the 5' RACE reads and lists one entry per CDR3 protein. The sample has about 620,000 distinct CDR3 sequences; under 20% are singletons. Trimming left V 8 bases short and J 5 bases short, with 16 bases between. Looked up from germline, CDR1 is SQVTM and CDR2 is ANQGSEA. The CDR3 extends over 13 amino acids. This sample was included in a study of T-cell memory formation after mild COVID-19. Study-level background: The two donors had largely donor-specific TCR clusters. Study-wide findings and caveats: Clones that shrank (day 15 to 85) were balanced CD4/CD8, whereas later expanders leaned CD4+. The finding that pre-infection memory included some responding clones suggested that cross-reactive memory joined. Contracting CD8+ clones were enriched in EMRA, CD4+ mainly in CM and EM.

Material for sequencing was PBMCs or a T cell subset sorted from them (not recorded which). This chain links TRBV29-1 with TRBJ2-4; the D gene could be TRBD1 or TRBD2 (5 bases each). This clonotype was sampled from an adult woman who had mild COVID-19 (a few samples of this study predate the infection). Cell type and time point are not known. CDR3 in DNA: TGCAGCTCCAGCCTGGGACCCGAAAACATTCAGTACTTC. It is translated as CSSSLGPENIQYF.